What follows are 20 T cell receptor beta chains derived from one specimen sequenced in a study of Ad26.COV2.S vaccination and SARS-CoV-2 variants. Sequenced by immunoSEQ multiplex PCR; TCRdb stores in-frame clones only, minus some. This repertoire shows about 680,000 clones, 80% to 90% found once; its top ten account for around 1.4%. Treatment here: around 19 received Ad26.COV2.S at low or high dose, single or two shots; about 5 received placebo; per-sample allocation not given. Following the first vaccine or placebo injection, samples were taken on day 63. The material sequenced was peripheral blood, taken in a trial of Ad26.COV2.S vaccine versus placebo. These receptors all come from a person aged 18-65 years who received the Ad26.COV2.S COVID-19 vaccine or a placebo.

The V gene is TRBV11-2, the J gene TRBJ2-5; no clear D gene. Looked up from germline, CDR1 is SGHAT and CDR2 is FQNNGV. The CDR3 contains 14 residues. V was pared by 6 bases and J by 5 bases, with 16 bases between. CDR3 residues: CASSLSLTAETQYF. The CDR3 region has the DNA TGTGCCAGCAGTCTATCCCTGACCGCGGAGACCCAGTACTTC.

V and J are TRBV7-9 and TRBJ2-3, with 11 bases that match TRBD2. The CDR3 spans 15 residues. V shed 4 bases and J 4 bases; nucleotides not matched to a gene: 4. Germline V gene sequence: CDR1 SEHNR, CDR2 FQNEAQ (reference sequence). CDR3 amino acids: CASSSIAGGADTQYF. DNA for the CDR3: TGTGCCAGCAGCTCAATAGCGGGGGGGGCAGATACGCAGTATTTT.

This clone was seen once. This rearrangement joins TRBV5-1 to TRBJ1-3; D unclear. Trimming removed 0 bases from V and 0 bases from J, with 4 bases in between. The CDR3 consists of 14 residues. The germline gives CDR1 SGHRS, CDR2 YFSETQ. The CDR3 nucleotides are TGCGCCAGCAGCTTGGAGGCCTCTGGAAACACCATATATTTT. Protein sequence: CASSLEASGNTIYF.

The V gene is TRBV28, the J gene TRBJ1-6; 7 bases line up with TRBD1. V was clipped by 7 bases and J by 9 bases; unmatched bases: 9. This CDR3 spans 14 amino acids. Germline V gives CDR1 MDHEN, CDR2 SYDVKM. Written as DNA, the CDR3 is TGTGCCAGCACCCCTTCAGGGGGTAGTTCACCCCTCCACTTT. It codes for CASTPSGGSSPLHF. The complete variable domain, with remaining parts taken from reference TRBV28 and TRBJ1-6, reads DVKVTQSSRYLVKRTGEKVFLECVQDMDHENMFWYRQDPGLGLRLIYFSYDVKMKEKGDIPEGYSVSREKKERFSLILESASTNQTSMYLCASTPSGGSSPLHFGNGTRLTVT.

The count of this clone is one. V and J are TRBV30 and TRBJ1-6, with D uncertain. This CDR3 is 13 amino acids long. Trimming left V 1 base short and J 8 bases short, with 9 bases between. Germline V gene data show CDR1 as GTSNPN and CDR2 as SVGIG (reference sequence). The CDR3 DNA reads TGTGCCTGGAGTGCCCAGTCGGATTCACCCCTCCACTTT. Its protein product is CAWSAQSDSPLHF.

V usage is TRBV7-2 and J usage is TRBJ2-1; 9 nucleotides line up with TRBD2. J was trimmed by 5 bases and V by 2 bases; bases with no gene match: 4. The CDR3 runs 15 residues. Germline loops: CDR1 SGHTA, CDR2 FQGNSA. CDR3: CASSLQRGANNEQFF. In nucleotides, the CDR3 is TGTGCCAGCAGCTTACAGCGGGGGGCCAACAATGAGCAGTTCTTC.

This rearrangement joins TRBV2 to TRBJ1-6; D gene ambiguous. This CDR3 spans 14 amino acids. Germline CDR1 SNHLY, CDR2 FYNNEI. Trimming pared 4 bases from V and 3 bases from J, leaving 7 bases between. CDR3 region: CASSGSSYNSPLHF. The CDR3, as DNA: TGTGCCAGCAGTGGCAGTAGCTATAATTCACCCCTCCACTTT. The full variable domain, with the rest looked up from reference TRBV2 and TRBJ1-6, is EPEVTQTPSHQVTQMGQEVILRCVPISNHLYFYWYRQILGQKVEFLVSFYNNEISEKSEIFDDQFSVERPDGSNFTLKIRSTKLEDSAMYFCASSGSSYNSPLHFGNGTRLTVT.

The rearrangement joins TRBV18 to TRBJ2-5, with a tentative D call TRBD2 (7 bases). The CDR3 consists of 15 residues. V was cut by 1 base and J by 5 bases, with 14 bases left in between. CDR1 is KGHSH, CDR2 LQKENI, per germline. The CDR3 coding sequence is TGTGCCAGCTCACCACAGGGGGGGTTCGGCGAGACCCAGTACTTC. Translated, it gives CASSPQGGFGETQYF.

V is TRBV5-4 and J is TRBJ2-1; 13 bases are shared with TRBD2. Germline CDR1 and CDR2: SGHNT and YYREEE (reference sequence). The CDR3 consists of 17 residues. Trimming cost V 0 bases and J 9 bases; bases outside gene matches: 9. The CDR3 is CASSLGPTSGGAGEQFF. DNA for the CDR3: TGTGCCAGCAGCTTGGGTCCTACTAGCGGGGGGGCGGGTGAGCAGTTCTTC.

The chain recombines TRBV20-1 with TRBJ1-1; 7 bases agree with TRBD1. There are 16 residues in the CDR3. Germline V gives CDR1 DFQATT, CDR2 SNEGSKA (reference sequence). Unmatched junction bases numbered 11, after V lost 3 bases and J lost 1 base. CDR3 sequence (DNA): TGCAGTGCTAGTCCGGGGGGAACAGGGGCGAACACTGAAGCTTTCTTT. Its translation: CSASPGGTGANTEAFF.

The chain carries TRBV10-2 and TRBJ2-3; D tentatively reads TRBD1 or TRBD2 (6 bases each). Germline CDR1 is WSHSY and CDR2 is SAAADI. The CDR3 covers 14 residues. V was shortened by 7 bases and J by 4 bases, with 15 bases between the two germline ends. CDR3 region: CASTAPEGADTQYF. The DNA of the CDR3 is TGCGCCAGCACCGCCCCGGAGGGGGCAGATACGCAGTATTTT.

The CDR3 nucleotides read TGTGCCAGCAGCCCATTGAGGGGGCGCGCACCCCTCCACTTT. Protein: CASSPLRGRAPLHF. The chain joins TRBV11-1 to TRBJ1-6, with 7 positions matching TRBD1. V lost 5 bases, J lost 11 bases, and 9 bases stayed unmatched. This CDR3 has 14 amino acids. Germline CDR1 reads SGHAT; CDR2 reads FQDESV (reference sequence).

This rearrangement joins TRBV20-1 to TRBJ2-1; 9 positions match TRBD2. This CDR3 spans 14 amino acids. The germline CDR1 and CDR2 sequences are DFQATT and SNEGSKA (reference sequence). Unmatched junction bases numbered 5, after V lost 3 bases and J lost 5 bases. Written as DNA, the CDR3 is TGCAGTGCTAGTCTAGCGGGGAAGGACAATGAGCAGTTCTTC. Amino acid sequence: CSASLAGKDNEQFF.

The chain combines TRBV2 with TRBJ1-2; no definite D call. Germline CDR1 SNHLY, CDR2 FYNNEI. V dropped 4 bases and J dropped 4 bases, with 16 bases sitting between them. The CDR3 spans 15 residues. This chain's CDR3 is CASSGTANPLYGYTF. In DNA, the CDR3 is TGTGCCAGCAGTGGTACAGCGAACCCCCTCTATGGCTACACCTTC.

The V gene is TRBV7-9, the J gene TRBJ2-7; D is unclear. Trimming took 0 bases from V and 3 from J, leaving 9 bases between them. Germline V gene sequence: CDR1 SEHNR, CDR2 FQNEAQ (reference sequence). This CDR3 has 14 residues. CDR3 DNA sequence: TGTGCCAGCAGCTTAGCGCGAGGAGACTACGAGCAGTACTTC. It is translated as CASSLARGDYEQYF.

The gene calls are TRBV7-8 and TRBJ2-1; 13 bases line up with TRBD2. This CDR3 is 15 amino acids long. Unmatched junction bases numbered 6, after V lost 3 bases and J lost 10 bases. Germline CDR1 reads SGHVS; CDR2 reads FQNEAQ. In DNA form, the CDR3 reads TGTGCCAGCAGCTTCACTAGCGGGAGGGCCAGGGAGCAGTTCTTC. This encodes CASSFTSGRAREQFF.

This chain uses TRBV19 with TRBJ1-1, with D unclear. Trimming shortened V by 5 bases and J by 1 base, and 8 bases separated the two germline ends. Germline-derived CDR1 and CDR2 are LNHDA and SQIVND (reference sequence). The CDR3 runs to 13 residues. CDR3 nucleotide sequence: TGTGCCAGTAGTTCGGCCCCGAACACTGAAGCTTTCTTT. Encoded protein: CASSSAPNTEAFF.

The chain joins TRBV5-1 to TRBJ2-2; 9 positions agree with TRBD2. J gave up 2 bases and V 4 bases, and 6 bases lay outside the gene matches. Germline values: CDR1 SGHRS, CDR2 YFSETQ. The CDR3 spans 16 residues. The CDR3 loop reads CASSRSGSGNTGELFF. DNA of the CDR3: TGCGCCAGCAGCCGTAGCGGGAGTGGTAACACCGGGGAGCTGTTTTTT.

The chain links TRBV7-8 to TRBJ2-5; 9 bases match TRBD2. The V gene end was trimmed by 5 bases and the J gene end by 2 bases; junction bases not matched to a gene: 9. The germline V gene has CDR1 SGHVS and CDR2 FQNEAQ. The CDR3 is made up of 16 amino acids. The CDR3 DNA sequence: TGTGCCAGCAGCATCAGGGGCGGGGGGGATCAAGAGACCCAGTACTTC. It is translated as CASSIRGGGDQETQYF.

The CDR3 loop is CASQWGRAGVPGELFF. DNA for the CDR3: TGCGCCAGCCAGTGGGGGAGAGCGGGAGTTCCCGGGGAGCTGTTTTTT. The chain recombines TRBV10-2 with TRBJ2-2; 8 bases match TRBD2. V dropped 8 bases and J dropped 6; count of bases not matched to a gene: 14. Per germline, CDR1 WSHSY and CDR2 SAAADI. This CDR3 has 16 amino acids.